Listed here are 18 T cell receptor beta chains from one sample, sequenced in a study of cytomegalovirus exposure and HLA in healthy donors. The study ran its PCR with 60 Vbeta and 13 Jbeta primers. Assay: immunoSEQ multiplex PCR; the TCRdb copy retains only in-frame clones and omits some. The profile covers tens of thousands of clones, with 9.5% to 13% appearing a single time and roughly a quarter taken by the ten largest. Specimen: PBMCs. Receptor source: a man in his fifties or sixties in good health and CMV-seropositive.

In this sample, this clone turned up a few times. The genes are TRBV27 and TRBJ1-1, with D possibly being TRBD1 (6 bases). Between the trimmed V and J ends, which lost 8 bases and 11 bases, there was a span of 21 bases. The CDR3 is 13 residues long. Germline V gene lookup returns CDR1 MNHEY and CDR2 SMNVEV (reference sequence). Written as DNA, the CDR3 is TGTGCCAGCGGCTCCTGGACAGCCGTGACGGCTTTCTTT. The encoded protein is CASGSWTAVTAFF.

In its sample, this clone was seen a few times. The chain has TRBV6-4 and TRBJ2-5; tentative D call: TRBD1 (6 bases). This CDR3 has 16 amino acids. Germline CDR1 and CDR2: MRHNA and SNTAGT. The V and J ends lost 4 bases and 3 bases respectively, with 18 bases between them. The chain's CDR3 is CASSVPQGAIEETQYF. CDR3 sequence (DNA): TGTGCCAGCAGTGTCCCACAGGGCGCTATAGAAGAGACCCAGTACTTC.

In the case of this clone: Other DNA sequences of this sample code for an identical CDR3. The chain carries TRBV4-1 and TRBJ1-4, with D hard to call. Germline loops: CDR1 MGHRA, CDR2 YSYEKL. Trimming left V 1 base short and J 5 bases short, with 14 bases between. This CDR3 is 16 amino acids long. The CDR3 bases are TGCGCCAGCAGCCAAGGAGACGGACTCCGGAATGAAAAACTGTTTTTT. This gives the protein CASSQGDGLRNEKLFF.

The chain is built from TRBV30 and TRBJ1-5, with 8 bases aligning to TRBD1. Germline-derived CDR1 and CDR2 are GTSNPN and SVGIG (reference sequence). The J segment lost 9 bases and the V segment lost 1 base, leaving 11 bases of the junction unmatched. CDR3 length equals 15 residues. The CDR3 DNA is TGTGCCTGGAGTGGGCGACAGGGGACGGGTCGGCCCCAGCATTTT. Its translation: CAWSGRQGTGRPQHF.

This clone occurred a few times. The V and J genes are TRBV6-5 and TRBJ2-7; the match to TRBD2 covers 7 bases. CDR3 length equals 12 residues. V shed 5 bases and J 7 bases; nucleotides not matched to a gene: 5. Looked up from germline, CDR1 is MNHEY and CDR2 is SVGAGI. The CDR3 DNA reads TGTGCCAGCAGTCGGGGAGGGTCGGAGCAGTACTTC. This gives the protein CASSRGGSEQYF.

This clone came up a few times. CDR3 protein: CASSRSGSGLYNEQFF. The CDR3 coding sequence is TGCGCCAGCAGCCGGTCGGGTAGCGGGCTTTACAATGAGCAGTTCTTC. This rearrangement joins TRBV5-1 to TRBJ2-1; the match to TRBD2 covers 7 bases. V lost 4 bases, J lost 4 bases, and 11 bases stayed unmatched. The CDR3 spans 16 residues. From germline, CDR1 is SGHRS and CDR2 YFSETQ.

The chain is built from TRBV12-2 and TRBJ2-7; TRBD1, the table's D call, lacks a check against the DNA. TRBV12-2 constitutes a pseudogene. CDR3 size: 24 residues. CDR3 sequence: CASRFNGGHRGIEPERAIGYEQYF. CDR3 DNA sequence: TGTGCAAGTCGCTTCAACGGGGGGCACAGGGGGATCGAACCCGAGCGGGCGATTGGATACGAGCAGTACTTC.

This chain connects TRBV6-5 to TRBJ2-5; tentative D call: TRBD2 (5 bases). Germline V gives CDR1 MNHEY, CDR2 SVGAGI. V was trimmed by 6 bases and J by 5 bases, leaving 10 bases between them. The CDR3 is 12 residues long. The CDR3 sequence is CASSRGQETQYF. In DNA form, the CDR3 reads TGTGCCAGCAGCCGGGGTCAGGAGACCCAGTACTTC.

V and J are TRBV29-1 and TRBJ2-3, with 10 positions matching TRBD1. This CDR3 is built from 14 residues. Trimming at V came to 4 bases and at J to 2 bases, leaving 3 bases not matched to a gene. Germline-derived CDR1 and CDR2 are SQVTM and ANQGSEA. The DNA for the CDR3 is TGCAGCGTTGGACAGGGGGCGGTCACAGATACGCAGTATTTT. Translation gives CSVGQGAVTDTQYF.

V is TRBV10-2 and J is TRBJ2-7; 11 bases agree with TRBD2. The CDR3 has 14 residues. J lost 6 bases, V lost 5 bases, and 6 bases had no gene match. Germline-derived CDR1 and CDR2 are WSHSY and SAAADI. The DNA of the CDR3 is TGCGCCAGCAGTAAGACTAGCGGGACGGTCGAGCAGTACTTC. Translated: CASSKTSGTVEQYF.

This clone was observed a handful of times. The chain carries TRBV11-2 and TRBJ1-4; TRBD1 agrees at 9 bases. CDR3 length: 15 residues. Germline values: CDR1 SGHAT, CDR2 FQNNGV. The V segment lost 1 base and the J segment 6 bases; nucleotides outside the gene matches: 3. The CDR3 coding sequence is TGTGCCAGCAGCTTAGGGGACAGGGATTATGAAAAACTGTTTTTT. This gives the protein CASSLGDRDYEKLFF.

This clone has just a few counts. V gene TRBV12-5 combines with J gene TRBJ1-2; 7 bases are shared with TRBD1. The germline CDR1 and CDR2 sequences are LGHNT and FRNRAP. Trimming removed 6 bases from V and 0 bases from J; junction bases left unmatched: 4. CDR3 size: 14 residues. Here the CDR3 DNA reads TGTGCTAGTGGGTGGGACAGCCCTAACTATGGCTACACCTTC. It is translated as CASGWDSPNYGYTF.

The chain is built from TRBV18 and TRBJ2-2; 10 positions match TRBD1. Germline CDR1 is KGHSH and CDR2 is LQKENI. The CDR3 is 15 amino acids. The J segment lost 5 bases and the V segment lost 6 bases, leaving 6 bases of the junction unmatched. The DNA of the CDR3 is TGTGCCAGCTCCCGTCGGACAGGGGGAACCGGGGAGCTGTTTTTT. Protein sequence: CASSRRTGGTGELFF.

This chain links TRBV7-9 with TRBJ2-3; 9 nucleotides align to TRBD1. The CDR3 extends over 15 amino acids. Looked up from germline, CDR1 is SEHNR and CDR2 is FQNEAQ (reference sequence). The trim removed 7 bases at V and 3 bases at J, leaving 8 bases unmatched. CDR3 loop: CASTNRGPQTDTQYF. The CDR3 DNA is TGTGCCAGCACCAACAGGGGGCCTCAAACAGATACGCAGTATTTT.

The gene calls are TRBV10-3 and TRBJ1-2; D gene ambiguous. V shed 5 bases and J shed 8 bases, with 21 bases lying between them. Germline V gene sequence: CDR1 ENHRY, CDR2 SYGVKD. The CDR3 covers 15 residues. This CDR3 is CAISRNSGEGVGYTF. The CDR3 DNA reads TGTGCCATCAGTAGAAACTCCGGGGAGGGAGTGGGCTACACCTTC.

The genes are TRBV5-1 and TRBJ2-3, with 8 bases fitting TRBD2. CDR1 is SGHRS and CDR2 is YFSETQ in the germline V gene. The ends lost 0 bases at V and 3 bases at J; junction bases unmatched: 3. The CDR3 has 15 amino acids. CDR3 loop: CASSLAPGGTDTQYF. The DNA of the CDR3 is TGCGCCAGCAGCTTGGCCCCGGGAGGGACAGATACGCAGTATTTT.

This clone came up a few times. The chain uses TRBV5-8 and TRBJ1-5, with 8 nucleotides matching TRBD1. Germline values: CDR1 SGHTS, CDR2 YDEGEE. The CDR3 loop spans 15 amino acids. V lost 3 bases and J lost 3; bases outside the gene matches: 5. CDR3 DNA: TGTGCCAGCAGCTGGGCAGGGGGCGTCAATCAGCCCCAGCATTTT. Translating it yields CASSWAGGVNQPQHF.

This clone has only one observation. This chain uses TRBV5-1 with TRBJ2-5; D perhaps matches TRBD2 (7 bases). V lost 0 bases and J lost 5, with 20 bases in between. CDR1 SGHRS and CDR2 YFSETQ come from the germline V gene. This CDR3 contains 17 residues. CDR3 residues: CASSLAIGGRGKETQYF. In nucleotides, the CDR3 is TGCGCCAGCAGCTTGGCCATCGGGGGGCGCGGAAAGGAGACCCAGTACTTC. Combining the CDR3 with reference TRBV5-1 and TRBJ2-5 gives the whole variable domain KAGVTQTPRYLIKTRGQQVTLSCSPISGHRSVSWYQQTPGQGLQFLFEYFSETQRNKGNFPGRFSGRQFSNSRSEMNVSTLELGDSALYLCASSLAIGGRGKETQYFGPGTRLLVL.